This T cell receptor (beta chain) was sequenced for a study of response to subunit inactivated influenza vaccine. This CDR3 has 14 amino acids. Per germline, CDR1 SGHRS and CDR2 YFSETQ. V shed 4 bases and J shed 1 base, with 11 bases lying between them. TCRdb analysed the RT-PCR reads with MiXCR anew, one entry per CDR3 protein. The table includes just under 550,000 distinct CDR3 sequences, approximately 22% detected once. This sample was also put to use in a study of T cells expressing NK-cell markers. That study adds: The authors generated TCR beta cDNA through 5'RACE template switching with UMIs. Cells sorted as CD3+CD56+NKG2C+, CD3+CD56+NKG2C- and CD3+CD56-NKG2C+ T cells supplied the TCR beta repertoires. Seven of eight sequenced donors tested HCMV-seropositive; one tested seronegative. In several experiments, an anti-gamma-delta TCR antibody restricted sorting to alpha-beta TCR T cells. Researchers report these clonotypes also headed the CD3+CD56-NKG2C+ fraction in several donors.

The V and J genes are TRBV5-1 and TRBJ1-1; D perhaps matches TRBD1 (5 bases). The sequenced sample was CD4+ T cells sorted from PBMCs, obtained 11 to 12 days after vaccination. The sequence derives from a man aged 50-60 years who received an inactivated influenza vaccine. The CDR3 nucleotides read TGCGCCAGCAGCACGGACACCCGGAACACTGAAGCTTTCTTT. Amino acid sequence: CASSTDTRNTEAFF.